This TCR beta chain originates from a study of blood T cell repertoires in COVID-19. Overall study: The samples span acute and convalescent COVID-19 from the United States, Italy and Spain.

Individuals aged roughly 18 to 90 years were recruited from 24 US areas. Two negative PCRs, clearance, or symptom resolution characterized the recovered Cohort 3 donors. In the original processing: Reference gene primer amplification yielded estimated nucleated cell counts. Assay: immunoSEQ multiplex PCR; the TCRdb copy retains only in-frame clones and omits some. From that table come the V and J calls and clone size; the DNA was used to work out D and trimming. In the table there are some 250,000 clones, approximately 83% of which are singletons. Between the trimmed V and J ends, which lost 2 bases and 3 bases, there was a span of 8 bases. CDR1 and CDR2 from the germline V gene are ENHRY and SYGVKD. This CDR3 has 14 amino acids.

The material sequenced was PBMCs or T cells enriched from blood (not recorded which). The chain carries TRBV10-3 and TRBJ2-1; perhaps TRBD1 as D (5 bases). This sequence originates from a woman aged 45 to 65 who had recovered from COVID-19. The CDR3 region is CAISETGDYNEQFF. For the CDR3, the DNA is TGTGCCATCAGTGAGACAGGAGACTACAATGAGCAGTTCTTC.